This T cell receptor beta chain derives from a study of blood T cell repertoires in COVID-19. Study-wide context: Italy, Spain and the United States were the sources of the convalescent and acute COVID-19 samples. The cDNA or gDNA used as material had been derived from T cells, B-cell-depleted T cells, or PBMCs.

Trimming shortened V by 1 base and J by 8 bases, and 18 bases separated the two germline ends. This CDR3 comprises 15 residues. Germline CDR1 and CDR2: SGHKS and YYEKEE (reference sequence). Original processing methods: For nucleated cells, counts were estimated from reference gene primer amplification. Some clones are missing from TCRdb's copy, which holds only in-frame ones; the method was immunoSEQ multiplex PCR. D and trimming come from the DNA, and the V and J calls and clone size come from that table. The table records about 200,000 clones, approximately 84% of them present only once. Input material: peripheral blood. V and J are TRBV5-5 and TRBJ1-2; a weak D match, TRBD1 (5 bases). This clonotype originated in a woman in her seventies with active or convalescent COVID-19. CDR3 nucleotide sequence: TGTGCCAGCAGCTTGAAACTCGGGGGGGTGAGCGGCTACACCTTC. Translating it yields CASSLKLGGVSGYTF.